Following are 20 T cell receptor beta chains from one sample sequenced in a study of cytomegalovirus exposure and HLA in healthy donors. The PCR used 60 Vbeta and 13 Jbeta primers. Some clones are missing from TCRdb's copy, which holds only in-frame ones; the method was immunoSEQ multiplex PCR. The sample consists of 95,000 to 110,000 clones, approximately 80% of them appearing once. The sequencing input was PBMCs. These receptor sequences come from a woman under 30 in good health and CMV-seropositive.

The J gene is TRBJ2-7, the V gene TRBV5-4, with 7 bases that match TRBD2. CDR1 SGHNT and CDR2 YYREEE come from the germline V gene (reference sequence). V trimming: 0 bases; J trimming: 5 bases; junction bases outside the gene matches: 5. The CDR3 sequence is 14 residues long. This CDR3 is CASSLGEGLDEQYF. The DNA for the CDR3 is TGTGCCAGCAGCTTGGGGGAGGGCCTGGACGAGCAGTACTTC.

With regard to this clone: The junction does not match germline at one end; this may be a read error. The rearrangement links TRBV29-1 to TRBJ2-3; the match to TRBD2 covers 7 bases. This CDR3 region has 10 residues. Per the germline V gene, CDR1 is SQVTM and CDR2 is ANQGSEA. This CDR3 reads CSVAGDGGDF. In nucleotides, the CDR3 is TGCAGCGTAGCGGGCGATGGGGGGGATTTT.

This clone was picked up one time. The chain links TRBV6-9 to TRBJ1-1, with D possibly TRBD1 on 6 matching bases. There are 17 residues in the CDR3. Germline lookup yields CDR1 MNHGY and CDR2 SVAAGI. The V and J ends lost 10 bases and 3 bases respectively, with 27 bases between them. The CDR3 region is CANPTFSVTGGDTEAFF. The CDR3 DNA follows: TGTGCCAACCCGACGTTCTCGGTGACAGGAGGTGACACTGAAGCTTTCTTT.

V usage is TRBV5-1 and J usage is TRBJ2-1; D gene uncertain. The V end lost 4 bases, the J end lost 8 bases, and 16 bases lay between the germline ends. Per germline, CDR1 SGHRS and CDR2 YFSETQ. The CDR3 loop spans 14 amino acids. The DNA for the CDR3 is TGCGCCAGCAGCCCGGAGCCTGGGTTCGATGAGCAGTTCTTC. It codes for CASSPEPGFDEQFF.

Notes on this clone: Given the absence of the conserved phenylalanine or tryptophan at the CDR3 end, a read error is likely. The chain links TRBV30 to TRBJ2-3; D gene uncertain. This CDR3 spans 13 amino acids. CDR1 is GTSNPN and CDR2 is SVGIG in the germline V gene (reference sequence). V was cut by 0 bases and J by 0 bases, with 4 bases left in between. DNA for the CDR3: TGTGCCTGGAGTGTAGGAAGCACAGATACGCAGTATGTT. Translation: CAWSVGSTDTQYV.

This chain uses TRBV7-3 with TRBJ1-5, with 8 bases aligning to TRBD1. With V trimmed by 8 bases and J by 3 bases, 15 bases remained unmatched. This CDR3 comprises 17 residues. The germline CDR1 and CDR2 sequences are SGHTA and FQGTGA. The CDR3 DNA follows: TGTGCCAGCGTACTCCTCTGGCAGGGGGCTTACAATCAGCCCCAGCATTTT. Protein: CASVLLWQGAYNQPQHF.

The V call is TRBV10-1, the J call TRBJ2-2; D possibly corresponds to TRBD1 (6 bases). Germline CDR1 WNHNN, CDR2 SYGVQD (reference sequence). CDR3 size: 15 residues. Trimming pared 4 bases from V and 1 base from J, leaving 10 bases between. This CDR3 reads CASSGQGKNTGELFF. In nucleotides, the CDR3 is TGCGCCAGCAGTGGGCAGGGGAAGAACACCGGGGAGCTGTTTTTT.

The chain combines TRBV7-9 with TRBJ2-1; D is possibly TRBD2 (5 bases). CDR3 length: 18 residues. Germline CDR1 is SEHNR and CDR2 is FQNEAQ (reference sequence). V lost 4 bases and J lost 2, with 21 bases in between. The CDR3 sequence is CASSSKTIPERTYNEQFF. As DNA, the CDR3 is TGTGCCAGCAGCTCCAAGACTATTCCCGAACGCACCTACAATGAGCAGTTCTTC. Using reference TRBV7-9 and TRBJ2-1 for the parts outside the CDR3, the full variable domain is DTGVSQNPRHKITKRGQNVTFRCDPISEHNRLYWYRQTLGQGPEFLTYFQNEAQLEKSRLLSDRFSAERPKGSFSTLEIQRTEQGDSAMYLCASSSKTIPERTYNEQFFGPGTRLTVL.

The chain couples TRBV28 to TRBJ2-1; 14 bases map to TRBD2. Trimming at V came to 6 bases and at J to 2 bases, leaving 6 bases not matched to a gene. CDR1 and CDR2 from the germline V gene are MDHEN and SYDVKM. The CDR3 is 17 amino acids. CDR3 DNA sequence: TGTGCCAGCAGCGGGACTAGCGGGAGTCGGGCCTACAATGAGCAGTTCTTC. Residues: CASSGTSGSRAYNEQFF.

The V call is TRBV6-6, the J call TRBJ1-5; no definite D call. V shed 0 bases and J shed 3 bases, with 12 bases lying between them. This CDR3 spans 16 amino acids. Germline V gene lookup returns CDR1 MNHNY and CDR2 SVGAGI (reference sequence). The CDR3 region is CASSYSTWRNNQPQHF. DNA of the CDR3: TGTGCCAGCAGTTACTCTACGTGGCGGAACAATCAGCCCCAGCATTTT.

The J gene is TRBJ1-4, the V gene TRBV9; a possible D gene is TRBD1 (6 bases). V lost 4 bases to trimming and J lost 3 bases, with 16 bases between them. The CDR3 totals 16 residues. CDR1 SGDLS and CDR2 YYNGEE come from the germline V gene. CDR3 amino acids: CASSPPPGQSNEKLFF. CDR3 DNA sequence: TGTGCCAGCAGCCCGCCCCCCGGACAGTCTAATGAAAAACTGTTTTTT.

This rearrangement joins TRBV6-5 to TRBJ1-2, with D tentatively TRBD1 (5 bases). V was shortened by 6 bases and J by 6 bases, with 17 bases between the two germline ends. The germline gives CDR1 MNHEY, CDR2 SVGAGI. The CDR3 consists of 14 residues. The CDR3 is CASSPSRVLHGYTF. The CDR3 nucleotides read TGTGCCAGCAGCCCGAGCAGGGTGCTGCATGGCTACACCTTC.

The V and J genes are TRBV27 and TRBJ2-1, with 8 positions matching TRBD2. Germline CDR1 reads MNHEY; CDR2 reads SMNVEV (reference sequence). This CDR3 spans 16 amino acids. V shed 6 bases and J 5 bases; nucleotides not matched to a gene: 12. The CDR3 sequence is CASSRWGGGGNNEQFF. The CDR3 DNA reads TGTGCCAGCAGCCGATGGGGGGGCGGGGGGAACAATGAGCAGTTCTTC.

CDR3 region: CASSLGSARGLNEKLFF. Here the CDR3 DNA reads TGCGCCAGCAGCTTGGGGTCTGCCAGGGGCCTTAATGAAAAACTGTTTTTT. This chain uses TRBV5-1 with TRBJ1-4, with D possibly matching TRBD1 (6 bases). CDR1 and CDR2 (germline): SGHRS, YFSETQ. V lost 0 bases and J 4 bases, leaving 16 bases between the germline ends. The CDR3 covers 17 residues.

J is TRBJ2-1 and V is TRBV30, with a weak D call TRBD2 (5 bases). V was shortened by 0 bases and J by 8 bases, with 11 bases between the two germline ends. This CDR3 contains 13 residues. Germline CDR1 and CDR2: GTSNPN and SVGIG (reference sequence). The CDR3, as DNA: TGTGCCTGGAGTGTTGGGCTAGCCGATGAGCAGTTCTTC. This sequence encodes CAWSVGLADEQFF.

The genes are TRBV7-9 and TRBJ1-1, with D possibly being TRBD1 (5 bases). Germline loops: CDR1 SEHNR, CDR2 FQNEAQ (reference sequence). V lost 6 bases and J lost 1, with 9 bases in between. The CDR3 runs to 13 residues. CDR3 in DNA: TGTGCCAGCAGTACAGGCCCGAACACTGAAGCTTTCTTT. It encodes CASSTGPNTEAFF. The full variable domain, with the rest looked up from reference TRBV7-9 and TRBJ1-1, is DTGVSQNPRHKITKRGQNVTFRCDPISEHNRLYWYRQTLGQGPEFLTYFQNEAQLEKSRLLSDRFSAERPKGSFSTLEIQRTEQGDSAMYLCASSTGPNTEAFFGQGTRLTVV.

This clone was observed a single time. The rearrangement links TRBV6-1 to TRBJ1-1, with D uncertain. In germline, CDR1 is MNHNS, CDR2 SASEGT. V lost 2 bases and J lost 0, with 4 bases in between. The CDR3 length is 13 residues. The CDR3 DNA reads TGTGCCAGCAGTGAACAGGTGAACACTGAAGCTTTCTTT. Its translation: CASSEQVNTEAFF.

The chain recombines TRBV28 with TRBJ2-7; 11 bases map to TRBD2. CDR1 is MDHEN, CDR2 SYDVKM, per germline. The CDR3 has 16 amino acids. The J segment lost 7 bases and the V segment lost 6 bases, leaving 14 bases of the junction unmatched. The CDR3 bases are TGTGCCAGCAGGCGAACCGGGACTAGCGGCATCGGGGAGCAGTACTTC. Translated: CASRRTGTSGIGEQYF. The variable domain in full, with the rest retrieved from reference TRBV28 and TRBJ2-7, is DVKVTQSSRYLVKRTGEKVFLECVQDMDHENMFWYRQDPGLGLRLIYFSYDVKMKEKGDIPEGYSVSREKKERFSLILESASTNQTSMYLCASRRTGTSGIGEQYFGPGTRLTVT.

The chain joins TRBV7-8 to TRBJ1-1; tentatively, D is TRBD1 (6 bases). The V gene's germline CDR1 is SGHVS and CDR2 FQNEAQ. V was trimmed by 5 bases and J by 4 bases, leaving 20 bases between them. CDR3 length: 16 amino acids. The CDR3 DNA reads TGTGCCAGCAGCCCCGGCCCCCAGGGGACGGGCACTGAAGCTTTCTTT. The encoded protein is CASSPGPQGTGTEAFF.

The chain recombines TRBV7-2 with TRBJ2-2, with 13 nucleotides matching TRBD2. The CDR3 runs to 17 residues. Germline V CDR1 and CDR2: SGHTA, FQGNSA. After removal of 5 bases from V and 3 bases from J, the junction contained 6 bases not matched to a gene. The CDR3 region is CASSPRTSGSYTGELFF. The CDR3 coding sequence is TGTGCCAGCAGCCCCCGGACTAGCGGGAGTTACACCGGGGAGCTGTTTTTT.